Here is one TCR beta chain with its context. A much bigger clone sits one base away, suggesting this may be a read error. TCRdb reanalysed the 5' RACE reads using MiXCR and keeps one entry per CDR3 protein. The sample lists approximately 23,000 distinct CDR3 sequences, about 31% occurring once. CDR3 size: 14 residues. Per the germline V gene, CDR1 is DFQATT and CDR2 is SNEGSKA (reference sequence). This clonotype was obtained from a female donor with breast cancer. The chain carries TRBV20-1 and TRBJ2-1, with D unclear. Sequencing input: tumor-infiltrating naive CD4+ T cells sorted from the breast tumor. Indicated subset: naive CD4+ T cells, CD4+CD45RA+CD25-. As DNA, the CDR3 is TGCAATGCTACTATGAGGAGCTCCTACAATGAGCAGTTCTTC. It specifies CNATMRSSYNEQFF.